The source of this TCR beta chain is a study of blood T cell repertoires in COVID-19. About the research overall: T cells, B-cell-depleted T cells, or PBMCs provided the cDNA or gDNA that served as material.

This table comes from immunoSEQ multiplex PCR, and its TCRdb copy is limited to in-frame clones, with some not included. The sample includes over 15,000 clones, around 80% of them seen just once. Germline CDR1 SGHDT, CDR2 YYEEEE. The CDR3 has 16 amino acids. Unmatched junction bases numbered 3, after V lost 1 base and J lost 0 bases. The J gene is TRBJ2-2, the V gene TRBV5-6, with 7 bases identical to TRBD1. The sequence was obtained from an elderly man with acute or convalescent COVID-19. The source material was peripheral blood. The CDR3 protein is CASSLIGTANTGELFF. The CDR3 coding sequence is TGTGCCAGCAGCTTGATTGGGACAGCGAACACCGGGGAGCTGTTTTTT.